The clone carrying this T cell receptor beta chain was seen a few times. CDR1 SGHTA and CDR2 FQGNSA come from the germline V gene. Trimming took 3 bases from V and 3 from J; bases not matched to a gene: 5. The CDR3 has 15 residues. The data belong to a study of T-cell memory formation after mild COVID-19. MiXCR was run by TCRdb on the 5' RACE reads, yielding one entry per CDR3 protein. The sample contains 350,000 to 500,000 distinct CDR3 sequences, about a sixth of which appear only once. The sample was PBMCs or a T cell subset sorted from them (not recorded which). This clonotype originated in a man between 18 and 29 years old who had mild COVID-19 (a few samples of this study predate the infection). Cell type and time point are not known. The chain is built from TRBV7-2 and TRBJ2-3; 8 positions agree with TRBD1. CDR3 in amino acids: CASSLYRGSTDTQYF. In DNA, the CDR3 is TGTGCCAGCAGCTTGTACAGGGGGAGTACAGATACGCAGTATTTT.